In its sample, the clone carrying this T cell receptor beta chain was seen a few times. These data originate in a study of shared clonotypes between healthy human individuals. The CDR3 consists of 16 residues. Germline V gene lookup returns CDR1 SGDLS and CDR2 YYNGEE. V lost 3 bases to trimming and J lost 4 bases; unmatched junction nucleotides: 8. Produced via immunoSEQ multiplex PCR; TCRdb's table is partial and in-frame only. The sample lists about 2.3 million clones, about 90% seen once, with 0.37% in the top ten. The clonotype was recovered from a man younger than 35 in good health. Some clones in this sample may be carry-over from other donors' samples. The specimen was naive CD4+ T cells from PBMCs. Described subset: CD45RA+ positively selected. The V and J genes are TRBV9 and TRBJ1-1, with 11 bases aligning to TRBD1. The CDR3 spells CASSEFGQGAFTEAFF. CDR3 in DNA: TGTGCCAGCAGCGAATTTGGACAGGGGGCGTTCACTGAAGCTTTCTTT. The complete variable domain, with remaining parts taken from reference TRBV9 and TRBJ1-1, reads DSGVTQTPKHLITATGQRVTLRCSPRSGDLSVYWYQQSLDQGLQFLIQYYNGEERAKGNILERFSAQQFPDLHSELNLSSLELGDSALYFCASSEFGQGAFTEAFFGQGTRLTVV.